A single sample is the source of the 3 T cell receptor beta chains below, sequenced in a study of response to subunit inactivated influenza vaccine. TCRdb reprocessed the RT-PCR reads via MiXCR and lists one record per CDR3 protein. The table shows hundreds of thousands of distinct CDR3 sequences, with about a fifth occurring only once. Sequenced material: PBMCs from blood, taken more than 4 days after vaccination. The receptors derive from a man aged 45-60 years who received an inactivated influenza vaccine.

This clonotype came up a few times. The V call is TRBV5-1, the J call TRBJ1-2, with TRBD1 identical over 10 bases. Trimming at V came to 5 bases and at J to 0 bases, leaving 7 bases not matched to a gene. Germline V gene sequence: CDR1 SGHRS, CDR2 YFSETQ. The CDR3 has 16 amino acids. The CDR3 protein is CASSSGQGLSNYGYTF. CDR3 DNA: TGCGCCAGCAGTTCGGGACAGGGGCTCTCTAACTATGGCTACACCTTC. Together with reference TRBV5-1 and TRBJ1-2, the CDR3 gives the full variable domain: KAGVTQTPRYLIKTRGQQVTLSCSPISGHRSVSWYQQTPGQGLQFLFEYFSETQRNKGNFPGRFSGRQFSNSRSEMNVSTLELGDSALYLCASSSGQGLSNYGYTFGSGTRLTVV.

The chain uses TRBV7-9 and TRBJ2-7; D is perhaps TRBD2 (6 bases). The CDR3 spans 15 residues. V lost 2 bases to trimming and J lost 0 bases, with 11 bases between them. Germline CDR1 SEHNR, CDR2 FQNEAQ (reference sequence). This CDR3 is CASSLFGGSSYEQYF. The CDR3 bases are TGTGCCAGCAGCTTATTCGGAGGGTCCTCCTACGAGCAGTACTTC.

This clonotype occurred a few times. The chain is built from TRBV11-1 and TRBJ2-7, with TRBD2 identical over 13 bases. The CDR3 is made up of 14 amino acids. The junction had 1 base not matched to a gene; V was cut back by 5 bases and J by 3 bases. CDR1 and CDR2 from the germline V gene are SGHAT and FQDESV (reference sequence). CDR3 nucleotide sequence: TGTGCCAGCAGCGGGACTAGCGGGGTCTACGAGCAGTACTTC. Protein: CASSGTSGVYEQYF. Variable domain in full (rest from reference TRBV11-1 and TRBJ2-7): EAEVAQSPRYKITEKSQAVAFWCDPISGHATLYWYRQILGQGPELLVQFQDESVVDDSQLPKDRFSAERLKGVDSTLKIQPAELGDSAMYLCASSGTSGVYEQYFGPGTRLTVT.